This T cell receptor (beta chain) was observed in a study of T-cell reconstitution after alpha-beta-depleted transplantation in children. Study conclusions and caveats: Surviving recipient T cells and thymic progenitors underlay high day-60 TCRbeta diversity in some patients. It was newly produced T cells that mostly accounted for T-cell counts and diversity one year after transplant. About two months after transplant, alpha-beta T cells reportedly came from several hundred expanded graft clones.

Preparing the TCRbeta library involved the use of unique molecular identifiers. Each CDR3 protein is one row after TCRdb ran MiXCR on the PCR reads. The sample shows about 600,000 distinct CDR3 sequences, more than 20% of them seen only once. This clonotype appeared many times. Antigen unknown. The CDR3 covers 14 residues. V lost 7 bases, J lost 2 bases, and 7 bases stayed unmatched. Per germline, CDR1 SEHNR and CDR2 FQNEAQ (reference sequence). The gene calls are TRBV7-9 and TRBJ1-1; 7 positions agree with TRBD1. The sequencing here drew on PBMCs, mostly from graft donor cells, taken 360 days after TCRalphabeta/CD19-depleted stem cell transplant. The source is a boy younger than two who had a stem cell transplant for acute myeloid leukemia, so the T cells may come from the graft donor. CDR3 amino acids: CASTLGQPNTEAFF. In DNA, the CDR3 is TGTGCCAGCACCTTGGGACAGCCAAACACTGAAGCTTTCTTT. The whole variable domain, remainder taken from reference TRBV7-9 and TRBJ1-1, is DTGVSQNPRHKITKRGQNVTFRCDPISEHNRLYWYRQTLGQGPEFLTYFQNEAQLEKSRLLSDRFSAERPKGSFSTLEIQRTEQGDSAMYLCASTLGQPNTEAFFGQGTRLTVV.